This T cell receptor beta chain was captured in a study of shared clonotypes between healthy human individuals. TCRdb keeps only in-frame clones here, not all; method: immunoSEQ multiplex PCR. This sample carries about 1 million clones, roughly 80% of them seen once, and the ten largest clones take 1.4%. Per germline, CDR1 SGHRS and CDR2 YFSETQ. With 0 bases removed from V and 3 bases from J, the gap between germline ends came to 10 bases. The CDR3 runs to 14 residues. The sequencing input was memory CD4+ T cells sorted from blood. The subset is: CD45RA-negative fraction. The rearrangement uses TRBV5-1 and TRBJ2-7; D ambiguous. This sequence was found in a man aged 18 to 29 in good health. CDR3 nucleotides: TGCGCCAGCAGCTTGGGGGAATATATCTACGAGCAGTACTTC. Residues: CASSLGEYIYEQYF.